Each of the 9 T cell receptor beta chains below was sequenced from the same sample in a study of identical twins. TCRdb fed the 5' RACE reads into MiXCR, producing one record per CDR3 protein. Of a few hundred thousand distinct CDR3 sequences listed, roughly 9.7% are singletons. Another study also made use of these data, one on yellow fever vaccine responses in identical twins.

Sequencing input: CD8+ T cells sorted from blood. The receptors were sampled from a woman between 18 and 30 years old in good health.

This clonotype has only a few counts. The chain recombines TRBV4-2 with TRBJ2-2; TRBD1 is a possible D gene (6 bases). There are 15 residues in the CDR3. Trimming removed 0 bases from V and 7 bases from J, with 12 bases in between. Germline lookup yields CDR1 LGHNA and CDR2 YNFKEQ. The CDR3 nucleotides read TGTGCCAGCAGCCAAGATACAGGGAGTAGCGGGGAGCTGTTTTTT. As protein: CASSQDTGSSGELFF.

CDR3 residues: CASSFRDISYNEQFF. CDR3 bases: TGCGCCAGCAGCTTTCGGGACATCTCCTACAATGAGCAGTTCTTC. J is TRBJ2-1 and V is TRBV5-1, with D possibly matching TRBD1 (6 bases). CDR1 and CDR2 (germline): SGHRS, YFSETQ. This CDR3 is built from 15 residues. V was trimmed by 2 bases and J by 0 bases, leaving 9 bases between them.

The V and J genes are TRBV7-9 and TRBJ2-7; 10 positions agree with TRBD2. V lost 1 base to trimming and J lost 0 bases; unmatched junction nucleotides: 3. CDR1 is SEHNR, CDR2 FQNEAQ, per germline (reference sequence). CDR3 size: 16 residues. Here the CDR3 reads CASSLGASGSSYEQYF. The CDR3 bases are TGTGCCAGCAGCTTAGGGGCTAGCGGGAGCTCCTACGAGCAGTACTTC.

This clonotype was observed a handful of times. This chain links TRBV6-1 with TRBJ2-1, with 9 bases that match TRBD2. In germline, CDR1 is MNHNS, CDR2 SASEGT. CDR3 length equals 16 residues. The V gene end was trimmed by 7 bases and the J gene end by 7 bases; junction bases not matched to a gene: 14. In nucleotides, the CDR3 is TGTGCCAGCACCCCGTCGGCGGGGGGGCCTGGAAATGAGCAGTTCTTC. It translates to CASTPSAGGPGNEQFF.

This clonotype was counted a few times. The V and J genes are TRBV5-5 and TRBJ1-2, with D tentatively TRBD1 (5 bases). The ends were cut back, 2 bases at V and 6 bases at J, with 14 bases in the middle. Per germline, CDR1 SGHKS and CDR2 YYEKEE (reference sequence). This CDR3 spans 14 amino acids. The CDR3 coding sequence is TGTGCCAGCAGCTTCTGGGGCGGCACAGATGGCTACACCTTC. This gives the protein CASSFWGGTDGYTF. The variable domain in full, completed from reference TRBV5-5 and TRBJ1-2, reads DAGVTQSPTHLIKTRGQQVTLRCSPISGHKSVSWYQQVLGQGPQFIFQYYEKEERGRGNFPDRFSARQFPNYSSELNVNALLLGDSALYLCASSFWGGTDGYTFGSGTRLTVV.

The chain recombines TRBV28 with TRBJ2-7, with D maybe TRBD1 (5 bases). V lost 4 bases, J lost 0 bases, and 7 bases lay in between. This CDR3 comprises 13 residues. CDR1 and CDR2 (germline): MDHEN, SYDVKM. The CDR3 bases are TGTGCCAGCAGTTATGACAGCTCCTACGAGCAGTACTTC. Its translation: CASSYDSSYEQYF.

This clonotype was recorded at least ten times. V and J are TRBV7-8 and TRBJ2-7, with TRBD1 as a possible D gene (6 bases). V was cut by 1 base and J by 2 bases, with 15 bases left in between. The CDR3 is made up of 16 amino acids. Looked up from germline, CDR1 is SGHVS and CDR2 is FQNEAQ. CDR3 loop: CASSLVAGQTTYEQYF. CDR3 in DNA: TGTGCCAGCAGCTTAGTGGCCGGACAGACAACCTACGAGCAGTACTTC.

The V and J genes are TRBV7-2 and TRBJ1-3; D gene unclear. The CDR3 has 17 amino acids. The germline gives CDR1 SGHTA, CDR2 FQGNSA. V was cut by 2 bases and J by 1 base, with 15 bases left in between. CDR3 in DNA: TGTGCCAGCAGCTTACTTCTGGCGGAGGATTCTGGAAACACCATATATTTT. It translates to CASSLLLAEDSGNTIYF.

The rearrangement links TRBV4-1 to TRBJ2-6, with D perhaps matching TRBD2 (6 bases). V lost 1 base to trimming and J lost 2 bases, with 12 bases between them. Germline CDR1 is MGHRA and CDR2 is YSYEKL. CDR3 length: 17 amino acids. The CDR3, as DNA: TGCGCCAGCAGCCAAGTGCAGGGAGGTGCTGGGGCCAACGTCCTGACTTTC. Its protein is CASSQVQGGAGANVLTF.